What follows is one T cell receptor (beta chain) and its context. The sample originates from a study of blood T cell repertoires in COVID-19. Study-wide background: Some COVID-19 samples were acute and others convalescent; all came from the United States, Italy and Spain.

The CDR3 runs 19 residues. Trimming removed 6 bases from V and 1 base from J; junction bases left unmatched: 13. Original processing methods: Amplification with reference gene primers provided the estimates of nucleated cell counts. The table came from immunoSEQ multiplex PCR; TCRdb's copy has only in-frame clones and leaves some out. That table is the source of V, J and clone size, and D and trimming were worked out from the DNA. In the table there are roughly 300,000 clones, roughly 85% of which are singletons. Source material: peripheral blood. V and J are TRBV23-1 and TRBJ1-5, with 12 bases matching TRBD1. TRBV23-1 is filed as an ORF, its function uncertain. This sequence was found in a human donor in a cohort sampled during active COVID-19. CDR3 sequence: CASRPSGTGGRMSNQPQHF. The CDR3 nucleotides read TGCGCCAGCAGACCATCCGGGACAGGGGGCAGAATGAGCAATCAGCCCCAGCATTTT.